A selection of T cell receptor beta chains follows, all from one sample in a study of T-cell reconstitution after alpha-beta-depleted transplantation in children. One entry per CDR3 protein results from TCRdb running MiXCR on the PCR reads. The sample comprises more than 90,000 distinct CDR3 sequences, about a tenth of which are singletons, and around 35% rests with the top ten. The sequences come from PBMCs, collected before TCRalphabeta/CD19-depleted stem cell transplant. The receptor set was obtained from a boy between 2 and 15 years old with acute lymphoblastic leukemia, due to receive a stem cell transplant. The conserved cysteine and the conserved F or W are not part of the CDR3 here.

v_call	cdr3_aa
TRBV6-1	ASNDRASSYEQY
TRBV7-9	ASSLQGGYYNEQF
TRBV12-3/TRBV12-4	ASSLWAGQPQH
TRBV12-3/TRBV12-4	ASSSGRDTEAF
TRBV12-3/TRBV12-4	ASSPGPSAGGEQF
TRBV28	ASSLVKNPLATYNEQF
TRBV15	ATSLYDEAYEQY
TRBV20-1	SARVSDLPQETQY
TRBV20-1	SARDGNIRETQY
TRBV11-2	ASGKPGQGNDEQF
TRBV6-5	ASSSGGSYNSPLH
TRBV5-1	ASSPGTSGIRETQY
TRBV12-3/TRBV12-4	ASTRTGTAYEQY
TRBV5-1	ASSWRPGLGLTMNEQF
TRBV11-2	ASSSTNNEQF
TRBV20-1	SARLGLAGAVTGELF
TRBV6-6	ASSYSGTGELF
TRBV9	ASSVAPLAREQY
TRBV29-1	SVDLRKAGVTDTQY
TRBV7-2	ASSLDTREGEQF
TRBV27	ASRLSTGLIGELF
TRBV19	ASSSSGYNTGELF
TRBV6-1	ASAGGADQETQY
TRBV5-1	ASSLAGTVTGELF
TRBV15	ATSSLAGVETQY
TRBV20-1	SARDPAGGYNEQF